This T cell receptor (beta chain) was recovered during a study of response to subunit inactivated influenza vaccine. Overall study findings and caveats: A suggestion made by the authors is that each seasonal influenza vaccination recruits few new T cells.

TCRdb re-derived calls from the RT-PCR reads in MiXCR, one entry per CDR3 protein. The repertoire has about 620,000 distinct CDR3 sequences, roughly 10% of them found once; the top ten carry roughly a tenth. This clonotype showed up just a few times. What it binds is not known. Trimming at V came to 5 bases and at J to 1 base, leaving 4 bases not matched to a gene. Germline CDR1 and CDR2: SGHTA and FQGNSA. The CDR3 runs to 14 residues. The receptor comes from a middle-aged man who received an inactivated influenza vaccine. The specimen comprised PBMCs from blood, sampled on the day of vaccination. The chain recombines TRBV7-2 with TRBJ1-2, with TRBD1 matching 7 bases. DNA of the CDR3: TGTGCCAGCAGCCCGGGACAGATTAACTATGGCTACACCTTC. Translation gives CASSPGQINYGYTF.